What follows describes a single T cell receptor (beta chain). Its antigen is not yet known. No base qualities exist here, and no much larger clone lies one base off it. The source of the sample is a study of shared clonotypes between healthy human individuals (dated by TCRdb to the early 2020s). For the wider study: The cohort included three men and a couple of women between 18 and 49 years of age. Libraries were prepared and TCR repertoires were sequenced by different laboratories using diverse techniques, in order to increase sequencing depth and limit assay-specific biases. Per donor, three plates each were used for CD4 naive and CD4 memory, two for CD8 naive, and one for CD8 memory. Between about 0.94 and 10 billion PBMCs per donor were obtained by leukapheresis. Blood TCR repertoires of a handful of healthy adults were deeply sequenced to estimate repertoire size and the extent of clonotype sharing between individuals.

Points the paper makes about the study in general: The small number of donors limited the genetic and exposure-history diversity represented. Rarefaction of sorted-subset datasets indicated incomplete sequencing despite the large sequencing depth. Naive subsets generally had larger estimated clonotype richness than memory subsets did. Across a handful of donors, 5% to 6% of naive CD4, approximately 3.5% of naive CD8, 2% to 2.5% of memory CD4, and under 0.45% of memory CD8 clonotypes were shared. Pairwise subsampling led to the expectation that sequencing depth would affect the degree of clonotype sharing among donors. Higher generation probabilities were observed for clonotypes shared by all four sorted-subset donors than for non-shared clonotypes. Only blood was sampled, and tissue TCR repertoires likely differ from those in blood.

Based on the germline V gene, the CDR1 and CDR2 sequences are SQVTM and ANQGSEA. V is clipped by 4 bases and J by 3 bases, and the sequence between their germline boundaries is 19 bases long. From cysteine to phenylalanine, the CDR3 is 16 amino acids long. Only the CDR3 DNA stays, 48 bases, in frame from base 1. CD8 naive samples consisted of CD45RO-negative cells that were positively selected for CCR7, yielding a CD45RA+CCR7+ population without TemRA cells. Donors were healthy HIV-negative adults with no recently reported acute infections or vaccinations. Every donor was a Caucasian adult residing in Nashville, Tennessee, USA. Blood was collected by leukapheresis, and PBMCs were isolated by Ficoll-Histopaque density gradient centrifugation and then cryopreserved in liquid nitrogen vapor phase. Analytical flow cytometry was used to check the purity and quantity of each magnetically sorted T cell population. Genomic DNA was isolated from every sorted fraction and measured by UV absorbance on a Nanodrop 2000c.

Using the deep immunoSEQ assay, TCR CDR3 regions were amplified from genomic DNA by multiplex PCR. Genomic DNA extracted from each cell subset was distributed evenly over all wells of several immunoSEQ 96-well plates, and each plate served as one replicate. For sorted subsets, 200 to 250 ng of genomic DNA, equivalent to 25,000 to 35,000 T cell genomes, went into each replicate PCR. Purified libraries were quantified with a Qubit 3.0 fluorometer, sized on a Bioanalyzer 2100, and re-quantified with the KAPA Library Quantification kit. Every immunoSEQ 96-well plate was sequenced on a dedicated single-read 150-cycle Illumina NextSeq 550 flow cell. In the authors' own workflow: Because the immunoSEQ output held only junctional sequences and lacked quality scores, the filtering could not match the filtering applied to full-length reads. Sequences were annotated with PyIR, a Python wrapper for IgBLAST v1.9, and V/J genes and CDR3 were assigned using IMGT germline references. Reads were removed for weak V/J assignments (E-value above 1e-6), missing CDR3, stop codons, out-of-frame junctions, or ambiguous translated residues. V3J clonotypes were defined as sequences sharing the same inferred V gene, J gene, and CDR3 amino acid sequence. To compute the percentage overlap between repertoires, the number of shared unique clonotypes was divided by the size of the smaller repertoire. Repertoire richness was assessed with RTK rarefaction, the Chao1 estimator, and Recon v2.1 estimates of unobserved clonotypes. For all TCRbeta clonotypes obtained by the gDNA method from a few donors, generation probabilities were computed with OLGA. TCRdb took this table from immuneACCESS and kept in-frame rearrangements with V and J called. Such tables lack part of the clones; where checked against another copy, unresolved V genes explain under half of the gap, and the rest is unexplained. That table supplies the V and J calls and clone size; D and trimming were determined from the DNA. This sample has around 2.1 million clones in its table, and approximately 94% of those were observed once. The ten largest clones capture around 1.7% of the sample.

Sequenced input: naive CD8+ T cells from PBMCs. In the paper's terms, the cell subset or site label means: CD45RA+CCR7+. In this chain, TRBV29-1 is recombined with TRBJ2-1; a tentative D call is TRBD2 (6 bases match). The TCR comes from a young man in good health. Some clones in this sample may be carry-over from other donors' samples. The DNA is TGCAGCGTTGGCGGGGCGACAGAGTTCCTCTACAATGAGCAGTTCTTC. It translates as CSVGGATEFLYNEQFF.